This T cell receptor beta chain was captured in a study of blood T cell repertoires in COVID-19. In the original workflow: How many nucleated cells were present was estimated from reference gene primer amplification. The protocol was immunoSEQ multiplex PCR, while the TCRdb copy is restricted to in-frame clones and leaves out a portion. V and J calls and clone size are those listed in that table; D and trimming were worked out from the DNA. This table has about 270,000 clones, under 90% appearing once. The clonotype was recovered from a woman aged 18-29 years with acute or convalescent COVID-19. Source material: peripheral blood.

CDR3 sequence reads: CASSVAVTGELFF. In DNA form, the CDR3 reads TGTGCCAGCAGCGTAGCAGTCACCGGGGAGCTGTTTTTT. The rearrangement joins TRBV9 to TRBJ2-2; D ambiguous. From germline, CDR1 is SGDLS and CDR2 YYNGEE. Trimming stripped 0 bases from V and 4 bases from J, with 4 bases between. This CDR3 contains 13 residues.